This TCR beta chain was documented in a study of a mutant IDH1 vaccine in newly diagnosed glioma. The wider study: Previous treatment comprised radiotherapy, temozolomide, or both, mostly both. Regarding the study as a whole: The authors found pseudoprogression apparently unrelated to changes in top peripheral T cell clonotypes.

The assay was immunoSEQ multiplex PCR, and TCRdb's table has in-frame clones only and misses some. The top ten hold about 4.9% of the sample, which has approximately 61,000 clones, about four fifths seen once. Stated time point: week 35, safety follow-up. Alongside topical imiquimod, each dose of vaccine comprised 300 ug of mutant IDH1 20-mer peptide. In weeks 1, 3, 5, 7, 11, 15, 19 and 23, patients were immunized, eight times in all. Donor tumors were new WHO grade 3 or 4 IDH1-mutant, ATRX-lost astrocytomas. The germline V gene encodes CDR1 MNHEY and CDR2 SMNVEV (reference sequence). V shed 5 bases and J shed 0 bases, with 11 bases lying between them. The CDR3 contains 15 residues. As concerns this clone: What it binds is unknown.

The TCR sequence derives from a man in his forties with glioma. The V gene is TRBV27, the J gene TRBJ2-4; no clear D. Here the sequenced sample was PBMCs, taken from a glioma patient whose treatment included an IDH1 peptide vaccine. The DNA of the CDR3 is TGTGCCAGCAGTGGGCTGGGCCTAGCCAAAAACATTCAGTACTTC. As protein: CASSGLGLAKNIQYF.